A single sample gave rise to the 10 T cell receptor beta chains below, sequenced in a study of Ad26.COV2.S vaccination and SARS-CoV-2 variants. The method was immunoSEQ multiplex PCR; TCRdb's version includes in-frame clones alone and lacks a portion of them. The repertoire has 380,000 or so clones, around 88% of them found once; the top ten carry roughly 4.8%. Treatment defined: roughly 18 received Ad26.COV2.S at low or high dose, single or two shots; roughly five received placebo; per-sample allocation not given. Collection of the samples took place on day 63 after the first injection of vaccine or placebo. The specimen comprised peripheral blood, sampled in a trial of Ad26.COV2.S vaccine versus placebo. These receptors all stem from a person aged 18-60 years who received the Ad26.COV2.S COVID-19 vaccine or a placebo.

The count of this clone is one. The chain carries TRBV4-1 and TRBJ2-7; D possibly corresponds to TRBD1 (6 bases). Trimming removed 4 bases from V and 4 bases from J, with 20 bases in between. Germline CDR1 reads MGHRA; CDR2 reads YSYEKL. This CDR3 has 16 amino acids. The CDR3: CASSLQHRTEVYEQYF. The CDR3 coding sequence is TGCGCCAGCAGCCTCCAACATCGGACAGAGGTTTACGAGCAGTACTTC.

CDR3 amino acids: CATSDLHTDTQYF. The CDR3 DNA follows: TGTGCCACCAGTGATCTCCACACAGATACGCAGTATTTT. J is TRBJ2-3 and V is TRBV24-1; no firm D call. Germline-derived CDR1 and CDR2 are KGHDR and SFDVKD. The CDR3 is made up of 13 amino acids. V was trimmed by 3 bases and J by 2 bases, leaving 5 bases between them.

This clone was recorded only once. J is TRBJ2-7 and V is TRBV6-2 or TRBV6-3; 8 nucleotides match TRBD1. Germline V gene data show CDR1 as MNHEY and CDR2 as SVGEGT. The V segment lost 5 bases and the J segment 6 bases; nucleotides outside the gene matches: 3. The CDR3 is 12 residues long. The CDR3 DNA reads TGTGCCAGCAGTAACACAGGGGGCGAGCAGTACTTC. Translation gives CASSNTGGEQYF.

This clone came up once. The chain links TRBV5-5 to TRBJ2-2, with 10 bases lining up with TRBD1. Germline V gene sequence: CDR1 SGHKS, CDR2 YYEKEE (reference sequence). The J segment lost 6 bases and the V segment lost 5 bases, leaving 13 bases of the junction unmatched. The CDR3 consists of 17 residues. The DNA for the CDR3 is TGTGCCAGCAGTTCAGAGCCGGGACAGGGGTTCCCCGGGGAGCTGTTTTTT. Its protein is CASSSEPGQGFPGELFF.

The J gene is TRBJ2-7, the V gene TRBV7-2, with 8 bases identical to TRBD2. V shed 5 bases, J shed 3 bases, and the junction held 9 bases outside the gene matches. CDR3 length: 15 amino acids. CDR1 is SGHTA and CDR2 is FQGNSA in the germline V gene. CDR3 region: CASSPLRGRSYEQYF. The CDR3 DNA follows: TGTGCCAGCAGCCCCCTTCGCGGGAGGAGCTACGAGCAGTACTTC.

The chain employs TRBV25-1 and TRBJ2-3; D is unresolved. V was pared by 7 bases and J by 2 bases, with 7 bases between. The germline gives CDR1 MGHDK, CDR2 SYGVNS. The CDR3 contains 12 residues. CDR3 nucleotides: TGTGCCAGCACCCAGTACACAGATACGCAGTATTTT. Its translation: CASTQYTDTQYF.

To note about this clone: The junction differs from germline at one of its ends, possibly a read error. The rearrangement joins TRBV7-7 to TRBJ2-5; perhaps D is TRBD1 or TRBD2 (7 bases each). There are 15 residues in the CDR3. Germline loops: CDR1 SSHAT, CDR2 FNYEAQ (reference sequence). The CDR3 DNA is TGTGCTAGCAGCTTAGTACAGGGGAGGGGAGAGACCCAGTACTTC. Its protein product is CASSLVQGRGETQYF.

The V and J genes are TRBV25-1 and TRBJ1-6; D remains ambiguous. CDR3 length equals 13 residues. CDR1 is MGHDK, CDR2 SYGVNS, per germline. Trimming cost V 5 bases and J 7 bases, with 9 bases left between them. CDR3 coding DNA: TGTGCCAGCAGTATGGAAGGAAATTCACCCCTCCACTTT. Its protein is CASSMEGNSPLHF.

Here the CDR3 DNA reads TGTGCCAGCTCACCACAGGTGGGTGATACCGATACGCAGTATTTT. Residues: CASSPQVGDTDTQYF. V usage is TRBV18 and J usage is TRBJ2-3; no clear D gene. V dropped 1 base and J dropped 6 bases, with 14 bases sitting between them. Germline lookup yields CDR1 KGHSH and CDR2 LQKENI. There are 15 residues in the CDR3.

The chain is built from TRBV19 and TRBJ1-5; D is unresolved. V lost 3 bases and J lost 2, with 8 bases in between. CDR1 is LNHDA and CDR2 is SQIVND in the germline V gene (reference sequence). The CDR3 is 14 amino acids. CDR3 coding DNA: TGTGCCAGTAGTATCACGACGGGCAATCAGCCCCAGCATTTT. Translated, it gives CASSITTGNQPQHF. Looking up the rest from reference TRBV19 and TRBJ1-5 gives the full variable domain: DGGITQSPKYLFRKEGQNVTLSCEQNLNHDAMYWYRQDPGQGLRLIYYSQIVNDFQKGDIAEGYSVSREKKESFPLTVTSAQKNPTAFYLCASSITTGNQPQHFGDGTRLSIL.